The subject of this entry is one T cell receptor beta chain. This clone has more than one count but fewer than ten. Its recognized antigen is unknown. Nothing much larger sits one base from this clone, and base qualities are not available. The data belong to a study of beta chain features in type 1 diabetes listed by TCRdb under 2018. Concerning the study at large: No differences in mean age, gender distribution, total cell number or subset yield were found between patients and healthy donors. Across all samples, some 99 million sorted cells were examined, and cell number per subset correlated strongly with RNA yield. The study compared TCRB repertoires of sorted circulating CD4+ T cell subsets between recently diagnosed type 1 diabetes patients and matched healthy donors. Naive and central memory subsets were obtained from all 30 or so donors, but regulatory and stem cell-like memory subsets were isolated from only 8 patients and roughly eight healthy donors. Study-wide findings and limitations: Shorter templates might have been favored by PCR, but patient and control samples were amplified and corrected together, so both groups would have been affected equally by any skew. In all four CD4+ subsets, TCRB CDR3 length was moderately but significantly shorter in type 1 diabetes patients. The naive, central memory and regulatory TCRB repertoires appeared to resemble one another more closely among patients than among healthy donors. At VDJ recombination sites, patients with type 1 diabetes made fewer insertions and deleted more nucleotides, a pattern implying thymic rearrangement abnormalities. Because cDNA was sequenced instead of genomic DNA, highly expressing activated cells could be over-represented, though the groups showed no difference in activation or CD3 levels. Only small numbers of individuals were included in the HLA sub-analyses, which left unresolved whether HLA type had any influence on TCRB rearrangement.

The CDR3 has 13 amino acids, counting the end cysteine and phenylalanine. Just the 39-base CDR3 DNA is kept, in frame starting at base 1. The trim is 0 bases for V and 6 bases for J, with a gap of 10 bases between the germline ends. The CDR1 and CDR2 encoded by the germline V gene (reference sequence) are SGHNT and YYREEE. The entire isolated RNA was reverse transcribed using the High Capacity cDNA Reverse Transcription Kit, and thus expressed TCRB transcripts were sequenced. Naive, central memory and regulatory T cell samples underwent deep immunoSEQ sequencing, averaging about 3.57 million total reads per sample. Sorted cells were lysed in RLT buffer, and RNA was extracted using DNase-treated RNeasy Micro or Mini kits according to cell number. To prevent cross-contamination, every cell subset was processed on its own, while patient and healthy donor samples were processed together. The immunoSEQ multiplex PCR was used to amplify TCRB sequences from cDNA, yielding 87-bp fragments that span the CDR3 region. The amplicons were sequenced using the Illumina HiSeq platform. The paper's processing steps were these. PCR bias was corrected computationally using synthetic template baselines, and reads within Hamming distance 2 were collapsed, with unmergeable singletons discarded. Reads were aligned against IMGT so that V, D and J genes, CDR3 length and insertions or deletions at six rearrangement sites could be assigned. Within each subset, clonotype counts were normalized to sorted cell number, after which true diversity and Gini coefficients were computed with the tcR R package. The overlap coefficient, calculated on TCRB nucleotide sequences, was used to quantify repertoire sharing. Out-of-frame TCRB sequences from naive cells were analyzed to stand in for the pre-selection repertoire. The immuneACCESS repertoire file appears here via TCRdb, limited to in-frame rearrangements. These files lack a portion of the clones; in checked studies, under half of the deficit traces to unresolved V genes, and the cause of the others is not known. The V and J calls and clone size were taken over from that table, and D and trimming were inferred from the DNA. Counted in this sample were some 290,000 clones; 14% of them appeared once. The leading ten clones occupy 0.017% of the sample.

From each donor, a single peripheral blood sample of about 120 mL on average was drawn into heparinised tubes. Using a panel that included CD45RO, CCR7, CD25, CD127, CD95 and CD27, naive, central memory, regulatory and stem cell-like memory CD4+ T cells were sorted on a BD FACSAria II. A purity above 95% was achieved for all sorted populations. Right away, PBMCs were isolated by Lymphoprep density gradient centrifugation and were stained directly, with no culture step. Samples were stained and sorted in pairs, with one healthy donor and one patient per experiment, so that batch effects were minimized.

In this chain, TRBV5-4 is recombined with TRBJ2-7, with a weak D call of TRBD2 (5 bases match). Sequencing was carried out using naive CD4+ T cells from blood. The cell subset or site label on this specimen signifies: true naive CD4+ T cells. The source of this sequence is a young man with type 1 diabetes. CDR3 sequence: CASSLARTGEQYF. The DNA reads TGTGCCAGCAGCTTGGCAAGGACTGGCGAGCAGTACTTC.